Detailed here is one T cell receptor beta chain. These data belong to a study of shared clonotypes between healthy human individuals. Within Nashville, Tennessee resided all donors, each a Caucasian adult. TCRdb's table, derived via immunoSEQ multiplex PCR, lists solely in-frame clones and lacks some. The profile shows under 1,900,000 clones, 98% to 99% of them singletons. Source material: naive CD4+ T cells sorted from blood. The sample's subset: CD45RA+ positively selected. The receptor was derived from a man younger than 45 in good health.

Here the CDR3 DNA reads TGCGCCAGCAGCCCCAATCCTAGTCCCAAAAACATTCAGTACTTC. Translating it yields CASSPNPSPKNIQYF. The chain uses TRBV5-1 and TRBJ2-4, with no clear D. V was cut by 4 bases and J by 2 bases, with 13 bases left in between. From germline, CDR1 is SGHRS and CDR2 YFSETQ. The CDR3 contains 15 residues. Full variable domain (missing parts from reference TRBV5-1 and TRBJ2-4): KAGVTQTPRYLIKTRGQQVTLSCSPISGHRSVSWYQQTPGQGLQFLFEYFSETQRNKGNFPGRFSGRQFSNSRSEMNVSTLELGDSALYLCASSPNPSPKNIQYFGAGTRLSVL.